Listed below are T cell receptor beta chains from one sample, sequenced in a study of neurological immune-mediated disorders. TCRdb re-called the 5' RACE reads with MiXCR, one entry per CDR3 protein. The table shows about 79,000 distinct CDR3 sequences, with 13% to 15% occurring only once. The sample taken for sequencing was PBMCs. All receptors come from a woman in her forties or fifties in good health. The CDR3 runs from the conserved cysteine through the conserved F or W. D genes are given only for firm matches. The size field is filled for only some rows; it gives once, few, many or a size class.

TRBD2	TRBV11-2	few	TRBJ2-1	TGTGCCAGCAGGGGGACTAGCGGGGCATATAGCTCCTACAATGAGCAGTTCTTC	CASRGTSGAYSSYNEQFF
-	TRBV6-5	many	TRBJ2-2	TGTGCCAGCAGTTACTCGAAGAACACCGGGGAGCTGTTTTTT	CASSYSKNTGELFF
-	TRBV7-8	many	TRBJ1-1	TGTGCCAGCAGCTCGCGCCGGGTTCGAAACACTGAAGCTTTCTTT	CASSSRRVRNTEAFF
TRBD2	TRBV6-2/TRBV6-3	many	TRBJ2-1	TGTGCCAGCAGACAGGGGACTAGCGGGGGCACCCTGTATAATGAGCAGTTCTTC	CASRQGTSGGTLYNEQFF
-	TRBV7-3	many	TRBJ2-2	TGTGCCAGCAGCCAAAGCGGGGAGCTGTTTTTT	CASSQSGELFF
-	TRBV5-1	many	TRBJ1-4	TGCGCCAGCAGCCCGGCCGTGTCGAGGGATGAAAAACTGTTTTTT	CASSPAVSRDEKLFF
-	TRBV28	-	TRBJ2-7	TGTGCCAGCCTGACTCCGGGGAACTACGAGCAGTACTTC	CASLTPGNYEQYF
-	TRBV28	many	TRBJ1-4	TGTGCCAGCAGCCGCAACGGGCGCGCTAATGAAAAACTGTTTTTT	CASSRNGRANEKLFF
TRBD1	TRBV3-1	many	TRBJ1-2	TGTGCCAGCAGCAGGACAGGTGGTGGCTACACCTTC	CASSRTGGGYTF
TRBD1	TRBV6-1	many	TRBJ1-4	TGTGCCAGCAGTGAGGACAGGATTGAAGGAGAAAAACTGTTTTTT	CASSEDRIEGEKLFF
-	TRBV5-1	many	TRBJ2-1	TGCGCCAGCAGCCGCGGGGCAGGCTTGGTGGATGAGCAGTTCTTC	CASSRGAGLVDEQFF
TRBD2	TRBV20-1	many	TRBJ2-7	TGCAGTGCTAGAGGCGAACTAGCGGGCCCGAACTCCTACGAGCAGTACTTC	CSARGELAGPNSYEQYF
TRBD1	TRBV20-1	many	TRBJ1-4	TGCAGTGCTAGCCGGGCAGGGGGAAATGAAAAACTGTTTTTT	CSASRAGGNEKLFF
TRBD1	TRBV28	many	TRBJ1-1	TGTGCCAGCAGTCGCCGACAGGGGCGGACTGAAGCTTTCTTT	CASSRRQGRTEAFF
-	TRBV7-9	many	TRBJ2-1	TGTGCCAGCAGCCCCCGGGGTGGGAATGAGCAGTTCTTC	CASSPRGGNEQFF
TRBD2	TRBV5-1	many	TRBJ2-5	TGCGCCAGCAACCAAGCCGGGACTAGCGGGGGGCGGGCCCAAGAGACCCAGTACTTC	CASNQAGTSGGRAQETQYF
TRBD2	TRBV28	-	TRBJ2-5	TGTGCCAGCGGAGCGCGGGAGTTAGAGACCCAGTACTTC	CASGARELETQYF
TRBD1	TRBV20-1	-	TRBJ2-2	TGCAGTGCTACGGGACAGCTCTTTACCTGGGAGCTGTTTTTT	CSATGQLFTWELFF
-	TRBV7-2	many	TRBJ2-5	TGTGCCAGCAGCTTAAACGGATCACCTCAAGAGACCCAGTACTTC	CASSLNGSPQETQYF
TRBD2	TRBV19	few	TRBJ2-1	TGTGCCAGTAAGGAAGCGGGAGGGGTTGAGCAGTTCTTC	CASKEAGGVEQFF
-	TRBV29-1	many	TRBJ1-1	TGCAGCGCAGGACAGAAGGTGAACACTGAAGCTTTCTTT	CSAGQKVNTEAFF
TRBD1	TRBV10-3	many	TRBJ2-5	TGTGCCATCAGTTGGTCCGACAGGGGGGGCGAGACCCAGTACTTC	CAISWSDRGGETQYF
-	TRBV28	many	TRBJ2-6	TGTGCCAGCAGTTTATCTTGGGCCAACGTCCTGACTTTC	CASSLSWANVLTF
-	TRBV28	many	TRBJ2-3	TGTGCCAGCACTCGGGACGGGAGCGGGACAGATACGCAGTATTTT	CASTRDGSGTDTQYF
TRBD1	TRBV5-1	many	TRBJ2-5	TGCGCCAGCAGCTCTCGACAGGGGCAAGAGACCCAGTACTTC	CASSSRQGQETQYF
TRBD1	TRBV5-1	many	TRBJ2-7	TGCGCCAGCAGCTTGCGACAGGGGGCCGGCGAGCAGTACTTC	CASSLRQGAGEQYF
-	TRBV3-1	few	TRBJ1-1	TGTGCCAGCAGCCAAGGACCGTCGAGGTTGAACACTGAAGCTTTCTTT	CASSQGPSRLNTEAFF
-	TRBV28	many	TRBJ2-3	TGTGCCAGCACCCCACTCCGGGACTTCCGAGCCGATACGCAGTATTTT	CASTPLRDFRADTQYF
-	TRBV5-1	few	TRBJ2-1	TGCGCCAGCAGCTTGGCCCCTCGGGGTTTGAATGAGCAGTTCTTC	CASSLAPRGLNEQFF
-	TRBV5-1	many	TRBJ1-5	TGCGCCAGCAGTTTGGACTTCGGTAGCAATCAGCCCCAGCATTTT	CASSLDFGSNQPQHF
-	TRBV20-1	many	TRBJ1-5	TGCAGTGCTGGCAAGGCTGGGGGCAATCAGCCCCAGCATTTT	CSAGKAGGNQPQHF
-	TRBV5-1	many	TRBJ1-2	TGCGCCAGCAGTGTGGCAGGGGACGATGGCTACACCTTC	CASSVAGDDGYTF
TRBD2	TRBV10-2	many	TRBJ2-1	TGCGCCAGCAGACAGCCGGGACTAATATACAATGAGCAGTTCTTC	CASRQPGLIYNEQFF
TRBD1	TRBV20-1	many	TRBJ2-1	TGCAGTGCTCCCGACCGGGACAGGGGTCAACTCAATGAGCAGTTCTTC	CSAPDRDRGQLNEQFF
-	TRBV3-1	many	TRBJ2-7	TGTGCCAGCAGCCATAGTACAGGGTCCCACGAGCAGTACTTC	CASSHSTGSHEQYF
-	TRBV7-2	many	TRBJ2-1	TGTGCCAGCAGCTTAGTGAGGGTAGGGAACAATGAGCAGTTCTTC	CASSLVRVGNNEQFF
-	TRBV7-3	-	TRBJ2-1	TGTGCCAGCAGCTTAAGTCCACTCAATGAGCAGTTCTTC	CASSLSPLNEQFF
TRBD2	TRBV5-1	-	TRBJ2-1	TGCGCCAGCAGCTTGGGTGTGACTAGCGGTCACAATGAGCAGTTCTTC	CASSLGVTSGHNEQFF
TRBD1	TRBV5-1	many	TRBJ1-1	TGCGCCAGCAGCTTGACCCCACCGGGACAGATGAACACTGAAGCTTTCTTT	CASSLTPPGQMNTEAFF
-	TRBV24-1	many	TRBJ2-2	TGTGCCACCCAGGACACAAACTATCGGACCGGGGAGCTGTTTTTT	CATQDTNYRTGELFF
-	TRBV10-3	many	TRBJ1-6	TGTGCCACTGGTAGGGTCTCGTCCGATTCACCCCTCCACTTT	CATGRVSSDSPLHF
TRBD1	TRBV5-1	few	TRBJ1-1	TGCGCCAGCAGCGCCACCGGACAGGGCACTGAAGCTTTCTTT	CASSATGQGTEAFF
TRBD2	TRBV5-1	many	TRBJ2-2	TGCGCCAGCAGCTCGGGGGGGAGAACCGGGGAGCTGTTTTTT	CASSSGGRTGELFF
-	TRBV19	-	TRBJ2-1	TGTGCCAGTAGTATTTCGAACAACAATGAGCAGTTCTTC	CASSISNNNEQFF
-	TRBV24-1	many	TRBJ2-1	TGTGCCACCAGTGATAACCTCGATGAGCAGTTCTTC	CATSDNLDEQFF
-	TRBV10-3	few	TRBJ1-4	TGTGCCATCAGTGGGGAGGACGGAAAACTGTTTTTT	CAISGEDGKLFF